This TCR beta chain was profiled in a study of naive and memory T cell subsets. The study's findings and limits: Especially in CD8 cells, naive repertoires contained a few larger clonotypes, possibly CD45RA-re-expressing memory cells. TCR abundance followed a power law differing between naive and memory subsets. Diversity fell and Gini index rose from naive through CM, EM, EMRA.

Both TRBC1 and TRBC2 were covered by a beta constant-region primer of two equimolar oligonucleotides. Four rounds of PCR amplified the ligated cDNA using nested alpha and beta constant-region primers plus SP2. TCRdb called the UMI-ligation and nested PCR reads again in MiXCR, with one record for every CDR3 protein. This table holds 95,000 to 110,000 distinct CDR3 sequences, approximately 15% found once. The CDR3 contains 11 residues. Trimming left V 4 bases short and J 8 bases short, with 6 bases between. Germline V gene sequence: CDR1 SGHRS, CDR2 YFSETQ. This clonotype has only a few counts. Its cognate antigen is unknown. CD8 T cells were positively selected from what remained after CD4 positive selection.

This chain links TRBV5-1 with TRBJ2-2; possible D gene TRBD2, 6 bases. The sequence derives from a human donor in good health. The material sequenced was naive CD8+ T cells from blood. In nucleotides, the CDR3 is TGCGCCAGCAGCCGGGAGGGGGAGCTGTTTTTT. This encodes CASSREGELFF.